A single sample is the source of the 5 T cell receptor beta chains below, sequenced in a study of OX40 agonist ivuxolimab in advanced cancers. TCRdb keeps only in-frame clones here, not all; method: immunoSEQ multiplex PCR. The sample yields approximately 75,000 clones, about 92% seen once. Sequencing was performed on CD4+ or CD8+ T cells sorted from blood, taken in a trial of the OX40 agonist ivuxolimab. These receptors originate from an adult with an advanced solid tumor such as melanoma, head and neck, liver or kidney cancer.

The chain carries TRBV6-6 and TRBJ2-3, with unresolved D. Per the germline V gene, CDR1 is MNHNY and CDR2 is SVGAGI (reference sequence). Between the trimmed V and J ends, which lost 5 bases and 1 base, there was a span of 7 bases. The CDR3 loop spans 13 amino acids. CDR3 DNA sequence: TGTGCCAGCAGTGCACCGGGCACAGATACGCAGTATTTT. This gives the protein CASSAPGTDTQYF.

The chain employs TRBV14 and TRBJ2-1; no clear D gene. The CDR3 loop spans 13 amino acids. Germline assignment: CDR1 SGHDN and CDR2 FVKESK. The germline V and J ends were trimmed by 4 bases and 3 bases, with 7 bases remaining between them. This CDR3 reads CASSPDFYNEQFF. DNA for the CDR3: TGTGCCAGCAGCCCTGACTTCTACAATGAGCAGTTCTTC.

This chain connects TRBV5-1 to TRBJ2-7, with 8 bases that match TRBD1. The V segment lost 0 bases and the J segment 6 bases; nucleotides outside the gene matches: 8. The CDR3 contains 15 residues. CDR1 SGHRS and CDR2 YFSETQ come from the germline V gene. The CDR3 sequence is CASSLDQTGASEQYF. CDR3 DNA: TGCGCCAGCAGCTTGGACCAGACAGGGGCTTCCGAGCAGTACTTC.

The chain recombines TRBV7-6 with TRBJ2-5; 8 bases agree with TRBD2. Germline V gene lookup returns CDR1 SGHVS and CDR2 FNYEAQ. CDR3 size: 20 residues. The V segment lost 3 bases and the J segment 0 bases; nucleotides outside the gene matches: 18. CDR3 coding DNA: TGTGCCAGCAGCTTTACGCCCGTGAGAGCGGGAGATGACGACCAAGAGACCCAGTACTTC. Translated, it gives CASSFTPVRAGDDDQETQYF.

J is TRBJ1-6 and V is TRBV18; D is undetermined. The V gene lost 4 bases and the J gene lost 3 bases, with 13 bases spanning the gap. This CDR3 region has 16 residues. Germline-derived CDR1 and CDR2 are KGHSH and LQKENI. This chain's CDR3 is CASSLRADHYNSPLHF. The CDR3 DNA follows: TGTGCCAGCTCACTCCGGGCAGACCACTATAATTCACCCCTCCACTTT.